The 9 T cell receptor beta chains listed next were all sequenced from one sample in a study of cytomegalovirus exposure and HLA in healthy donors. Sequenced by immunoSEQ multiplex PCR; TCRdb stores in-frame clones only, minus some. The profile covers about 160,000 clones, with more than 80% appearing a single time and around 2.7% taken by the ten largest. The sample comprised PBMCs. These TCRs come from a woman aged 18-29 years in good health and CMV-seropositive.

The chain links TRBV5-3 to TRBJ1-6; D ambiguous. TRBV5-3 is treated as an ORF (open reading frame) with a function not yet certain. Trimming took 5 bases from V and 7 from J, leaving 4 bases between them. CDR3 length equals 11 residues. The CDR3 DNA reads as TGTGCCAGAAGTTCGAATTCACCCCTCCACTTT. Translated, it gives CARSSNSPLHF.

The CDR3 region has the DNA TGTGCCAGCAGCTCATGGTTCTATACGGGGGAAGGGTCCGGGGAGCTGTTTTTT. Translation: CASSSWFYTGEGSGELFF. The chain carries TRBV7-2 and TRBJ2-2, with D perhaps TRBD2 (6 bases). CDR1 and CDR2 from the germline V gene are SGHTA and FQGNSA. The CDR3 runs to 18 residues. The germline V and J ends were trimmed by 4 bases and 6 bases, with 24 bases remaining between them.

The CDR3 is CASRGQGYGYTF. The DNA for the CDR3 is TGTGCCAGCAGAGGACAGGGTTATGGCTACACCTTC. The J gene is TRBJ1-2, the V gene TRBV2; 8 nucleotides agree with TRBD1. V lost 6 bases, J lost 5 bases, and 2 bases stayed unmatched. Germline lookup yields CDR1 SNHLY and CDR2 FYNNEI. CDR3 size: 12 residues.

The chain carries TRBV7-2 and TRBJ2-5; TRBD1 aligns across 8 bases. The CDR3 sequence is 13 residues long. V lost 4 bases to trimming and J lost 4 bases; unmatched junction nucleotides: 2. CDR1 is SGHTA and CDR2 is FQGNSA in the germline V gene. CDR3 sequence: CASSSGGRETQYF. DNA of the CDR3: TGTGCCAGCAGCTCAGGGGGCAGAGAGACCCAGTACTTC.

The rearrangement uses TRBV5-6 and TRBJ1-1; D unclear. This CDR3 comprises 13 residues. Germline V gene data show CDR1 as SGHDT and CDR2 as YYEEEE. Trimming removed 2 bases at V and 0 bases at J, with 5 bases between. Here the CDR3 reads CASSFQMNTEAFF. The CDR3 region has the DNA TGTGCCAGCAGCTTCCAGATGAACACTGAAGCTTTCTTT. Looking up the rest from reference TRBV5-6 and TRBJ1-1 gives the full variable domain: DAGVTQSPTHLIKTRGQQVTLRCSPKSGHDTVSWYQQALGQGPQFIFQYYEEEERQRGNFPDRFSGHQFPNYSSELNVNALLLGDSALYLCASSFQMNTEAFFGQGTRLTVV.

This clone has just a few counts. The V and J genes are TRBV7-9 and TRBJ1-2; TRBD1 matches at 7 bases. This CDR3 comprises 15 residues. Germline V lookup: CDR1 SEHNR, CDR2 FQNEAQ (reference sequence). J lost 3 bases, V lost 5 bases, and 9 bases had no gene match. CDR3 amino acids: CASSPGTATYYGYTF. The CDR3 DNA is TGTGCCAGCAGCCCAGGGACAGCAACGTACTATGGCTACACCTTC.

The count of this clone is one. The V and J genes are TRBV7-6 and TRBJ2-3; the match to TRBD2 covers 10 bases. With V trimmed by 9 bases and J by 7 bases, 7 bases remained unmatched. The CDR3 consists of 13 residues. Germline V gene lookup returns CDR1 SGHVS and CDR2 FNYEAQ. The CDR3 nucleotides read TGTGCCAGTTCGCTAGCGGGAGTAAATACGCAGTATTTT. Residues: CASSLAGVNTQYF.

The chain couples TRBV15 to TRBJ2-2; 7 bases align to TRBD2. This CDR3 is 15 amino acids long. Per the germline V gene, CDR1 is LNHNV and CDR2 is YYDKDF (reference sequence). The junction had 3 bases not matched to a gene; V was cut back by 0 bases and J by 5 bases. As DNA, the CDR3 is TGTGCCACCAGCAGAGAGCGGGAGACAACCGGGGAGCTGTTTTTT. This codes for CATSRERETTGELFF.

The chain joins TRBV5-1 to TRBJ2-1; D is possibly TRBD2 (7 bases). Germline V gene data show CDR1 as SGHRS and CDR2 as YFSETQ. This CDR3 comprises 16 residues. With 4 bases removed from V and 2 bases from J, the gap between germline ends came to 16 bases. The CDR3 protein is CASSQNTGGPYNEQFF. The CDR3 DNA follows: TGCGCCAGCAGCCAGAACACGGGGGGCCCCTACAATGAGCAGTTCTTC.